Described below is a single T cell receptor beta chain sequence and its context. Its antigen is as yet unknown. This sample was included in a study of T cell responses to AZD1222 COVID-19 vaccine. The trim removed 7 bases at V and 0 bases at J, leaving 1 base unmatched. The CDR3 sequence is 14 residues long. Germline CDR1 is SNHLY and CDR2 is FYNNEI. Recipients boosted at about 4 weeks or about 12 weeks are pooled. Profiling relied on immunoSEQ multiplex PCR, and the TCRdb table lists in-frame clones only, not all of them. The sample carries 110,000 or so clones, approximately 88% recorded once. Points from the study as a whole: Regions left unmutated in variants are reportedly the target of nearly half of spike-specific TCRs. Repertoires were sampled only after the peak T cell response. Dominant CD4 TCR responses targeted spike regions 160-218 and 743-854.

The J gene is TRBJ2-2, the V gene TRBV2, with 8 bases lining up with TRBD1. The clonotype comes from an adult who received the AZD1222 COVID-19 vaccine. The sample in question was peripheral blood, obtained 28 days after the second AZD1222 dose. CDR3 nucleotide sequence: TGTGCCAGCAAACAGGGGGCGAACACCGGGGAGCTGTTTTTT. This codes for CASKQGANTGELFF.